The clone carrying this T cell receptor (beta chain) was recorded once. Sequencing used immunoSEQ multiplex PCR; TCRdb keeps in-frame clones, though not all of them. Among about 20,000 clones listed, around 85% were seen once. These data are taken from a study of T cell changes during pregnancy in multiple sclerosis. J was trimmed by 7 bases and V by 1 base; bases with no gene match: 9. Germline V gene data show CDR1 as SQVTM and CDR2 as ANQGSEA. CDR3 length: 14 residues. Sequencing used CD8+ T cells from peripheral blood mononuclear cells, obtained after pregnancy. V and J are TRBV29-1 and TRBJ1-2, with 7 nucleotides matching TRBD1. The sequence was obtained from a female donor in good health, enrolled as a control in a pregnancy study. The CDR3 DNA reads TGCAGCGTTGAAGCCGGGGACAGCCGCTTTGGCTACACCTTC. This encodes CSVEAGDSRFGYTF.